These 25 T cell receptor beta chains originate from one sample sequenced in a study of cytomegalovirus exposure and HLA in healthy donors (dated 2017 in TCRdb). Libraries were constructed by the immunoSEQ multiplex PCR assay. A mixture of 60 forward primers for TCR Vbeta segments and 13 reverse primers for TCR Jbeta segments was used in the multiplex PCR. TCRdb took over this immuneACCESS table, retaining in-frame rearrangements with V and J assigned. Such tables are incomplete; in checked studies, under half of the missing clones stem from an unresolved V gene, and the remainder is unexplained. The sample contains 90,000 to 110,000 clones, about 81% of them found a single time. The ten largest account for approximately 2.2% of the sample. Sequenced sample: PBMCs. These receptors all stem from a young man in good health and CMV-seronegative.

This clone was found a few times. The chain couples TRBV11-1 to TRBJ2-7; D call uncertain. V was trimmed by 3 bases and J by 0 bases, leaving 12 bases between them. The CDR3 runs 15 residues. Germline loops: CDR1 SGHAT, CDR2 FQDESV (reference sequence). The DNA for the CDR3 is TGTGCCAGCAGCTTGAGTGTAACGAGCTCCTACGAGCAGTACTTC. It specifies CASSLSVTSSYEQYF. The whole variable domain, filled in from reference TRBV11-1 and TRBJ2-7, reads EAEVAQSPRYKITEKSQAVAFWCDPISGHATLYWYRQILGQGPELLVQFQDESVVDDSQLPKDRFSAERLKGVDSTLKIQPAELGDSAMYLCASSLSVTSSYEQYFGPGTRLTVT.

The chain carries TRBV9 and TRBJ2-6, with D unresolved. This CDR3 contains 15 residues. Trimming left V 3 bases short and J 0 bases short, with 7 bases between. Germline-derived CDR1 and CDR2 are SGDLS and YYNGEE. This CDR3 is CASSAGLSGANVLTF. As DNA, the CDR3 is TGTGCCAGCAGCGCCGGTCTCTCTGGGGCCAACGTCCTGACTTTC.

The rearrangement uses TRBV9 and TRBJ1-2; D gene ambiguous. V was clipped by 10 bases and J by 5 bases, with 15 bases between them. This CDR3 is built from 12 residues. The germline V gene has CDR1 SGDLS and CDR2 YYNGEE. The CDR3 sequence: CAPKRPGYGYTF. The CDR3 DNA follows: TGTGCCCCCAAAAGGCCGGGATATGGCTACACCTTC.

This chain connects TRBV5-1 to TRBJ1-6; 7 bases fit TRBD1. The CDR3 consists of 16 residues. After removal of 0 bases from V and 9 bases from J, the junction contained 9 bases not matched to a gene. Per germline, CDR1 SGHRS and CDR2 YFSETQ. The CDR3 reads CASSLDRGGGGSPLHF. CDR3 coding DNA: TGCGCCAGCAGCTTGGACAGGGGAGGTGGTGGTTCACCCCTCCACTTT.

The rearrangement links TRBV9 to TRBJ1-3; weak D call: TRBD1 (5 bases). The CDR3 consists of 15 residues. Germline CDR1 and CDR2: SGDLS and YYNGEE. The germline V and J ends were trimmed by 4 bases and 0 bases, with 11 bases remaining between them. Here the CDR3 reads CASSPQGLSGNTIYF. The DNA of the CDR3 is TGTGCCAGCAGCCCTCAGGGCCTCTCTGGAAACACCATATATTTT.

This rearrangement joins TRBV30 to TRBJ1-2; D not certain. This CDR3 contains 13 residues. The V and J ends lost 5 bases and 0 bases respectively, with 10 bases between them. Germline assignment: CDR1 GTSNPN and CDR2 SVGIG (reference sequence). The CDR3 loop is CAWGEGTNYGYTF. CDR3 coding DNA: TGTGCCTGGGGAGAGGGTACTAACTATGGCTACACCTTC.

This rearrangement joins TRBV7-9 to TRBJ1-2; 9 bases align to TRBD1. The CDR3 length is 16 residues. The V gene end was trimmed by 5 bases and the J gene end by 3 bases; junction bases not matched to a gene: 10. Per the germline V gene, CDR1 is SEHNR and CDR2 is FQNEAQ (reference sequence). CDR3 protein: CASSREGQGTDYGYTF. In nucleotides, the CDR3 is TGTGCCAGCAGCAGAGAAGGACAGGGGACGGACTATGGCTACACCTTC.

The chain combines TRBV7-3 with TRBJ2-2, with TRBD2 matching 11 bases. The ends lost 0 bases at V and 5 bases at J; junction bases unmatched: 8. CDR1 is SGHTA and CDR2 is FQGTGA in the germline V gene. The CDR3 is 18 amino acids. The CDR3 region has the DNA TGTGCCAGCAGCTTAACTCCCGGGACTAGCGGTCTTACCGGGGAGCTGTTTTTT. Translating it yields CASSLTPGTSGLTGELFF.

The chain combines TRBV5-8 with TRBJ2-1; 7 nucleotides match TRBD1. This CDR3 contains 17 residues. V dropped 4 bases and J dropped 7; count of bases not matched to a gene: 17. CDR1 is SGHTS, CDR2 YDEGEE, per germline. CDR3 coding DNA: TGTGCCAGCAGCGATCCCGAATCCGGGACAGTGTTTAATGAGCAGTTCTTC. This sequence encodes CASSDPESGTVFNEQFF.

The gene calls are TRBV30 and TRBJ1-6; D might be TRBD1 (5 bases). The CDR3 runs 16 residues. V lost 5 bases to trimming and J lost 9 bases, with 23 bases between them. CDR1 is GTSNPN, CDR2 SVGIG, per germline (reference sequence). The CDR3 loop is CAWAPGQGGSGSPLHF. DNA for the CDR3: TGTGCCTGGGCCCCGGGGCAGGGAGGCTCGGGTTCACCCCTCCACTTT.

The gene calls are TRBV7-8 and TRBJ1-5; D gene ambiguous. This CDR3 contains 19 residues. CDR1 is SGHVS and CDR2 is FQNEAQ in the germline V gene. V lost 1 base to trimming and J lost 0 bases, with 19 bases between them. The chain's CDR3 is CASSLVSGANLLSNQPQHF. The CDR3 nucleotides read TGTGCCAGCAGCTTAGTGTCCGGAGCGAACCTCCTTAGCAATCAGCCCCAGCATTTT.

This chain joins TRBV5-4 and TRBJ2-1; no clear D gene. The CDR3 loop spans 14 amino acids. CDR1 is SGHNT and CDR2 is YYREEE in the germline V gene (reference sequence). V lost 0 bases and J 8 bases, leaving 12 bases between the germline ends. The CDR3 spells CASSLGARLDEQFF. In nucleotides, the CDR3 is TGTGCCAGCAGCTTGGGAGCGCGTCTTGATGAGCAGTTCTTC.

A few counts support this clone. The genes are TRBV6-5 and TRBJ2-1; D not resolved. The CDR3 length is 15 residues. Trimming shortened V by 4 bases and J by 3 bases, and 13 bases separated the two germline ends. Germline lookup yields CDR1 MNHEY and CDR2 SVGAGI. CDR3 amino acids: CASSSSFTNYNEQFF. CDR3 sequence (DNA): TGTGCCAGCAGTTCTTCATTTACTAACTACAATGAGCAGTTCTTC.

Only a few counts were recorded for this clone. V is TRBV4-1 and J is TRBJ1-4; D gene ambiguous. Trimming pared 4 bases from V and 2 bases from J, leaving 8 bases between. Looked up from germline, CDR1 is MGHRA and CDR2 is YSYEKL. This CDR3 is 14 amino acids long. The CDR3 protein is CASSPRRTNEKLFF. The CDR3 DNA follows: TGCGCCAGCAGCCCTAGGAGGACTAATGAAAAACTGTTTTTT.

This clone has just a few counts. This chain joins TRBV4-1 and TRBJ1-4, with D tentatively TRBD1 (6 bases). Per the germline V gene, CDR1 is MGHRA and CDR2 is YSYEKL. The length of the CDR3 is 14 residues. V lost 5 bases, J lost 5 bases, and 12 bases lay in between. This CDR3 reads CASSARGSNEKLFF. The CDR3 DNA reads as TGCGCCAGCAGCGCCAGGGGATCCAATGAAAAACTGTTTTTT.

This chain joins TRBV20-1 and TRBJ2-5, with TRBD2 as a possible D gene (5 bases). V was shortened by 5 bases and J by 10 bases, with 14 bases between the two germline ends. There are 11 residues in the CDR3. The germline V gene encodes CDR1 DFQATT and CDR2 SNEGSKA (reference sequence). CDR3 nucleotide sequence: TGCAGTGCTGGCGAGCCGGGAATCCAGTACTTC. This sequence encodes CSAGEPGIQYF.

The chain is built from TRBV19 and TRBJ1-1, with D maybe TRBD1 (5 bases). CDR1 is LNHDA and CDR2 is SQIVND in the germline V gene (reference sequence). Trimming stripped 4 bases from V and 3 bases from J, with 15 bases between. The CDR3 runs 15 residues. The CDR3 here is CASSTRQGRDTEAFF. CDR3 bases: TGTGCCAGTAGTACCCGCCAGGGCCGCGACACTGAAGCTTTCTTT.

The chain carries TRBV9 and TRBJ2-7; 9 nucleotides match TRBD1. V lost 2 bases and J lost 4; bases outside the gene matches: 7. Germline CDR1 reads SGDLS; CDR2 reads YYNGEE. The CDR3 loop spans 15 amino acids. For the CDR3, the DNA is TGTGCCAGCAGCGTTACGGGACAGGGCACTTACGAGCAGTACTTC. Protein sequence: CASSVTGQGTYEQYF.

This clone occurred a few times. This chain connects TRBV6-1 to TRBJ1-1; tentatively, D is TRBD1 (5 bases). In germline, CDR1 is MNHNS, CDR2 SASEGT. CDR3 length: 12 residues. V lost 5 bases and J 10 bases, leaving 14 bases between the germline ends. CDR3 amino acids: CASSPTAQRAFF. The CDR3 DNA is TGTGCCAGCAGTCCGACAGCCCAGAGAGCTTTCTTT.

J is TRBJ1-1 and V is TRBV5-1; TRBD1 matches at 7 bases. The V gene's germline CDR1 is SGHRS and CDR2 YFSETQ. Trimming at V came to 1 base and at J to 1 base, leaving 4 bases not matched to a gene. This CDR3 has 15 residues. CDR3 region: CASSLTGVENTEAFF. Here the CDR3 DNA reads TGCGCCAGCAGCTTGACAGGGGTCGAGAACACTGAAGCTTTCTTT.

This clone was observed a few times. V usage is TRBV28 and J usage is TRBJ1-2; 7 bases are shared with TRBD1. Germline CDR1 MDHEN, CDR2 SYDVKM. Trimming took 5 bases from V and 4 from J; bases not matched to a gene: 4. This CDR3 is built from 13 residues. CDR3 amino acids: CASSRQGSYGYTF. CDR3 DNA sequence: TGTGCCAGCAGTCGACAGGGATCCTATGGCTACACCTTC.

The V call is TRBV29-1, the J call TRBJ1-1; a possible D gene is TRBD1 (6 bases). This CDR3 spans 12 amino acids. V was shortened by 6 bases and J by 5 bases, with 13 bases between the two germline ends. Per germline, CDR1 SQVTM and CDR2 ANQGSEA. This chain's CDR3 is CSVTGRATEAFF. CDR3 sequence (DNA): TGCAGCGTAACAGGGAGGGCGACTGAAGCTTTCTTT.

The chain recombines TRBV10-3 with TRBJ2-2; either TRBD1 or TRBD2 may supply D (7 bases each). The CDR3 covers 14 residues. In germline, CDR1 is ENHRY, CDR2 SYGVKD. The V end lost 6 bases, the J end lost 6 bases, and 14 bases lay between the germline ends. CDR3 region: CAISETGRAGELFF. CDR3 nucleotide sequence: TGTGCCATCAGCGAGACAGGGAGGGCCGGGGAGCTGTTTTTT.

The chain links TRBV5-1 to TRBJ2-1, with D perhaps matching TRBD2 (6 bases). The CDR3 length is 14 residues. Germline V CDR1 and CDR2: SGHRS, YFSETQ. The ends were cut back, 9 bases at V and 5 bases at J, with 18 bases in the middle. The chain's CDR3 is CATQTGGGHNEQFF. DNA of the CDR3: TGCGCCACCCAGACGGGCGGAGGGCACAATGAGCAGTTCTTC.

The chain joins TRBV6-1 to TRBJ2-5, with D possibly TRBD1 on 6 matching bases. Germline values: CDR1 MNHNS, CDR2 SASEGT. V was shortened by 8 bases and J by 5 bases, with 18 bases between the two germline ends. The CDR3 totals 14 residues. The CDR3 DNA reads as TGTGCCAGCTCCGGGACACATCCTCGGGAGACCCAGTACTTC. The encoded protein is CASSGTHPRETQYF.